This T cell receptor beta chain was captured in a study of blood T cell repertoires in COVID-19. About the research overall: Researchers got acute and convalescent COVID-19 samples from the United States, Italy and Spain. Sources were T cells, B-cell-depleted T cells, or PBMCs; the material itself was cDNA or gDNA.

Per the authors' pipeline: The assay estimated nucleated cells by amplifying reference gene primers. Sequencing used immunoSEQ multiplex PCR; TCRdb keeps in-frame clones, though not all of them. The DNA gave D and trimming, while V, J and clone size come from that table. The repertoire includes 25,000 to 30,000 clones, roughly 80% of them detected once, and about a sixth sits in the top ten. This CDR3 has 15 residues. V dropped 6 bases and J dropped 7; count of bases not matched to a gene: 12. Germline CDR1 MGHRA, CDR2 YSYEKL. The clonotype was recovered from a woman aged 55-75 years with acute or convalescent COVID-19. Sample: peripheral blood. The chain joins TRBV4-1 to TRBJ1-2, with 9 bases that match TRBD1. As DNA, the CDR3 is TGCGCCAGCAGGGAAGTCGACAGGGGGTTTTTTGGCTACACCTTC. It codes for CASREVDRGFFGYTF.